The 8 T cell receptor beta chains in this list originate from one sample, sequenced in a study of blood T cell repertoires in COVID-19 (dated by TCRdb to the early 2020s). The library relied on the immunoSEQ multiplex PCR assay. The table was pulled from immuneACCESS by TCRdb, which kept in-frame rearrangements only. Such tables lose some clones; where checked, under half of the loss comes from unresolved V genes, and the rest has no known cause. In this sample the table shows roughly 200,000 clones, over 75% of which occur a single time. Around 7% of the sample belongs to the ten largest clones. Sequenced input: PBMCs or T cells enriched from blood (not recorded which). These receptors were obtained from a man younger than 45 in a cohort exposed to, infected with or recovered from COVID-19 (not recorded which).

The chain carries TRBV7-9 and TRBJ2-2; tentatively, D is TRBD2 (5 bases). Per germline, CDR1 SEHNR and CDR2 FQNEAQ (reference sequence). The CDR3 extends over 17 amino acids. With 4 bases removed from V and 3 bases from J, the gap between germline ends came to 18 bases. CDR3 sequence: CASSSLPPGKDTGELFF. DNA for the CDR3: TGTGCCAGCAGCTCCCTCCCTCCCGGGAAAGACACCGGGGAGCTGTTTTTT.

V and J are TRBV19 and TRBJ2-1; possible D gene TRBD1, 5 bases. In germline, CDR1 is LNHDA, CDR2 SQIVND (reference sequence). The V end lost 1 base, the J end lost 5 bases, and 15 bases lay between the germline ends. CDR3 length: 16 residues. Written as DNA, the CDR3 is TGTGCCAGTAGTATAGCTCCAGGGTCCAAGAACAATGAGCAGTTCTTC. Its protein product is CASSIAPGSKNNEQFF. Supplemented by reference TRBV19 and TRBJ2-1, the full variable domain reads DGGITQSPKYLFRKEGQNVTLSCEQNLNHDAMYWYRQDPGQGLRLIYYSQIVNDFQKGDIAEGYSVSREKKESFPLTVTSAQKNPTAFYLCASSIAPGSKNNEQFFGPGTRLTVL.

This chain joins TRBV2 and TRBJ2-3, with 12 bases aligning to TRBD1. CDR3 length: 16 amino acids. The V gene's germline CDR1 is SNHLY and CDR2 FYNNEI. The ends lost 7 bases at V and 3 bases at J; junction bases unmatched: 8. The DNA of the CDR3 is TGTGCCAGCACCCCGGGACAGGGGGCGCGTACAGATACGCAGTATTTT. Translated, it gives CASTPGQGARTDTQYF.

V usage is TRBV7-9 and J usage is TRBJ2-3; perhaps TRBD2 as D (6 bases). Germline CDR1 SEHNR, CDR2 FQNEAQ (reference sequence). V gave up 1 base and J gave up 4 bases, with 18 bases separating them. CDR3 length equals 17 residues. CDR3 sequence reads: CASSLDSRGADPDTQYF. CDR3 in DNA: TGTGCCAGCAGCTTAGATTCGCGCGGGGCGGACCCAGATACGCAGTATTTT. Full variable domain (remainder filled in from reference TRBV7-9 and TRBJ2-3): DTGVSQNPRHKITKRGQNVTFRCDPISEHNRLYWYRQTLGQGPEFLTYFQNEAQLEKSRLLSDRFSAERPKGSFSTLEIQRTEQGDSAMYLCASSLDSRGADPDTQYFGPGTRLTVL.

This chain connects TRBV6-5 to TRBJ1-2; D remains unclear. CDR1 is MNHEY and CDR2 is SVGAGI in the germline V gene. The CDR3 spans 13 residues. V lost 5 bases to trimming and J lost 4 bases, with 11 bases between them. CDR3 DNA sequence: TGTGCCAGCAGTAGGGAGGGAAGCTATGGCTACACCTTC. Protein product: CASSREGSYGYTF.

The chain is built from TRBV6-5 and TRBJ1-2; 11 nucleotides agree with TRBD1. This CDR3 comprises 14 residues. V was clipped by 6 bases and J by 5 bases; unmatched bases: 5. Germline CDR1 and CDR2: MNHEY and SVGAGI. CDR3 sequence: CASRWTGGEYGYTF. CDR3 DNA: TGTGCCAGCAGATGGACAGGGGGCGAGTATGGCTACACCTTC.

The chain is built from TRBV11-3 and TRBJ2-7; the D is unclear. This CDR3 spans 15 amino acids. V was cut by 2 bases and J by 5 bases, with 16 bases left in between. Germline-derived CDR1 and CDR2 are SGHNT and YENEEA. The CDR3 is CASSLTSLPENEQYF. CDR3 bases: TGTGCCAGCAGCTTAACCAGTCTCCCCGAAAACGAGCAGTACTTC.

The chain links TRBV29-1 to TRBJ2-6; tentatively, D is TRBD2 (5 bases). The germline V gene encodes CDR1 SQVTM and CDR2 ANQGSEA. The V and J ends lost 7 bases and 2 bases respectively, with 12 bases between them. This CDR3 contains 14 residues. CDR3 nucleotide sequence: TGCAGCGCCCTAGCCAGAGCTGGGGCCAACGTCCTGACTTTC. This gives the protein CSALARAGANVLTF.